This T cell receptor (beta chain) was identified during a study of CD8+ T cells in alopecia areata. Sequencing used cDNA as its template, made by extracting RNA and reverse transcribing it. Libraries were prepared by immunoSEQ multiplex PCR; TCRdb keeps only in-frame clonotypes and omits some of them. This sample carries 110,000 or so clones, 55% to 60% of them seen once, and the ten largest clones take 3% to 4%. Treatment defined: oral pan-JAK inhibitor, 5-10 mg twice daily. The CDR3 contains 16 residues. Per the germline V gene, CDR1 is SGHDT and CDR2 is YYEEEE. Trimming removed 0 bases at V and 0 bases at J, with 10 bases between.

The chain combines TRBV5-6 with TRBJ2-1, with D perhaps TRBD1 (6 bases). Source: CD4+ T cells sorted from blood, taken at week 24, from a patient treated with tofacitinib. The origin of this receptor is a human donor with alopecia areata. The CDR3 DNA reads as TGTGCCAGCAGCTTGGTCGGGGACACCTCCTACAATGAGCAGTTCTTC. Translation: CASSLVGDTSYNEQFF.